Below, 28 T cell receptor beta chains from the same sample are listed, as sequenced in a study of shared clonotypes between healthy human individuals. Produced via immunoSEQ multiplex PCR; TCRdb's table is partial and in-frame only. The table includes under 2,000,000 clones, about 94% detected once. The naive CD8 subset, CD45RO-negative cells positively selected for CCR7, excluded terminally differentiated effector memory CD45RA+ cells. Sequences were obtained from naive CD8+ T cells sorted from blood. These receptors all stem from a man younger than 30 in good health.

The rearrangement uses TRBV5-6 and TRBJ2-1, with D possibly being TRBD2 (6 bases). The CDR3 spans 12 residues. Germline lookup yields CDR1 SGHDT and CDR2 YYEEEE. The germline V and J ends were trimmed by 0 bases and 15 bases, with 13 bases remaining between them. The CDR3 sequence is CASSLEEGRRFF. Written as DNA, the CDR3 is TGTGCCAGCAGCTTGGAGGAGGGGAGGCGGTTCTTC.

The chain recombines TRBV4-1 with TRBJ2-3, with 11 bases fitting TRBD2. CDR3 length: 17 residues. The junction had 5 bases not matched to a gene; V was cut back by 0 bases and J by 3 bases. Per germline, CDR1 MGHRA and CDR2 YSYEKL. The CDR3: CASSQDLPSGRTDTQYF. The CDR3 region has the DNA TGCGCCAGCAGCCAAGATCTCCCTAGCGGGAGGACAGATACGCAGTATTTT.

The gene calls are TRBV5-6 and TRBJ2-1; no clear D. Germline V gives CDR1 SGHDT, CDR2 YYEEEE. Trimming cost V 10 bases and J 5 bases, with 16 bases left between them. The CDR3 has 13 amino acids. CDR3 residues: CACKTLTDNEQFF. DNA for the CDR3: TGTGCCTGTAAGACCCTAACCGACAATGAGCAGTTCTTC.

The chain recombines TRBV5-1 with TRBJ1-6; unclear D gene. The V gene's germline CDR1 is SGHRS and CDR2 YFSETQ. The ends were cut back, 3 bases at V and 8 bases at J, with 21 bases in the middle. CDR3 length: 17 amino acids. CDR3 protein: CASSSLDMGQAYSPLHF. The CDR3 DNA follows: TGCGCCAGCAGCTCTTTGGATATGGGTCAGGCGTATTCACCCCTCCACTTT.

This chain links TRBV9 with TRBJ2-1, with 8 bases matching TRBD2. V lost 4 bases and J lost 2; bases outside the gene matches: 2. There are 14 residues in the CDR3. Germline V gene data show CDR1 as SGDLS and CDR2 as YYNGEE. The CDR3 bases are TGTGCCAGCAGCCCCGGGGGGGCCTACAATGAGCAGTTCTTC. Protein sequence: CASSPGGAYNEQFF.

The V and J genes are TRBV4-1 and TRBJ2-7; 11 bases align to TRBD2. V dropped 2 bases and J dropped 3; count of bases not matched to a gene: 6. The CDR3 has 16 amino acids. In germline, CDR1 is MGHRA, CDR2 YSYEKL. DNA for the CDR3: TGCGCCAGCAGCCAACGGACTAGCGGGTCGAACTACGAGCAGTACTTC. Translated, it gives CASSQRTSGSNYEQYF.

The V call is TRBV5-1, the J call TRBJ2-7; 7 nucleotides match TRBD2. CDR3 size: 15 residues. V lost 0 bases and J lost 4; bases outside the gene matches: 7. The germline CDR1 and CDR2 sequences are SGHRS and YFSETQ. In DNA form, the CDR3 reads TGCGCCAGCAGCTTGGACAGCTATAGCGGGTACGAGCAGTACTTC. It specifies CASSLDSYSGYEQYF.

The chain employs TRBV12-2 and TRBJ2-7; the DNA was not used to check the table's D call, TRBD2. TRBV12-2 is a documented pseudogene. The CDR3 has 14 amino acids. The CDR3 region has the DNA TGTGCAAGTCGCGGAGGGACCCGGTACCACGAGCAGTACTTC. Amino acids: CASRGGTRYHEQYF.

This rearrangement joins TRBV19 to TRBJ2-7; no firm D call. There are 14 residues in the CDR3. Trimming removed 6 bases at V and 2 bases at J, with 14 bases between. The V gene's germline CDR1 is LNHDA and CDR2 SQIVND (reference sequence). The chain's CDR3 is CASSDFELAYEQYF. The CDR3 DNA is TGTGCCAGTAGCGACTTCGAGTTGGCCTACGAGCAGTACTTC.

The rearrangement joins TRBV29-1 to TRBJ2-4; either TRBD1 or TRBD2 may fit D (6 bases each). With 4 bases removed from V and 0 bases from J, the gap between germline ends came to 10 bases. The CDR3 length is 14 residues. The germline V gene encodes CDR1 SQVTM and CDR2 ANQGSEA. The CDR3 sequence: CSVVGGIAKNIQYF. The CDR3, as DNA: TGCAGCGTTGTAGGGGGGATAGCCAAAAACATTCAGTACTTC.

In this sample, this clone turned up a few times. The chain is built from TRBV7-9 and TRBJ1-2, with a weak D call TRBD1 (6 bases). This CDR3 has 14 amino acids. CDR1 SEHNR and CDR2 FQNEAQ come from the germline V gene (reference sequence). Between the trimmed V and J ends, which lost 1 base and 6 bases, there was a span of 12 bases. This chain's CDR3 is CASSLGGQYNGYTF. For the CDR3, the DNA is TGTGCCAGCAGCTTAGGGGGACAATACAATGGCTACACCTTC.

The chain has TRBV30 and TRBJ2-1; D unclear. Trimming stripped 4 bases from V and 3 bases from J, with 13 bases between. Per the germline V gene, CDR1 is GTSNPN and CDR2 is SVGIG (reference sequence). This CDR3 is built from 14 residues. Here the CDR3 DNA reads TGTGCCTGGATGCCTATGGTCGACTACAATGAGCAGTTCTTC. It is translated as CAWMPMVDYNEQFF.

In regard to this clone: This sample also contains other DNA sequences that code for the same CDR3. This sequence joins TRBV6-5 and TRBJ2-5; tentatively, D is TRBD1 or TRBD2 (7 bases each). CDR1 MNHEY and CDR2 SVGAGI come from the germline V gene. CDR3 size: 15 residues. Trimming took off 5 bases at V and 1 base at J, with 14 bases between the two ends. The CDR3 DNA follows: TGTGCCAGCAGTCCAGGGGGGGGAGTCCAAGAGACCCAGTACTTC. Its protein product is CASSPGGGVQETQYF.

This chain links TRBV7-6 with TRBJ2-7; D gene ambiguous. The CDR3 consists of 13 residues. Germline assignment: CDR1 SGHVS and CDR2 FNYEAQ. The V gene lost 4 bases and the J gene lost 2 bases, with 9 bases spanning the gap. CDR3 sequence (DNA): TGTGCCAGCAGCTCATGGGAAACCTACGAGCAGTACTTC. It yields the protein CASSSWETYEQYF.

This chain joins TRBV29-1 and TRBJ2-4, with 9 positions matching TRBD1. This CDR3 is built from 12 residues. Unmatched junction bases numbered 6, after V lost 7 bases and J lost 8 bases. Germline CDR1 is SQVTM and CDR2 is ANQGSEA. DNA for the CDR3: TGCAGCGCGGGACAGGGCGGGGACATTCAGTACTTC. Residues: CSAGQGGDIQYF. Looking up the rest from reference TRBV29-1 and TRBJ2-4 gives the full variable domain: SAVISQKPSRDICQRGTSLTIQCQVDSQVTMMFWYRQQPGQSLTLIATANQGSEATYESGFVIDKFPISRPNLTFSTLTVSNMSPEDSSIYLCSAGQGGDIQYFGAGTRLSVL.

The V gene is TRBV5-4, the J gene TRBJ2-7; the D gene could be TRBD1 or TRBD2 (5 bases each). The V end lost 0 bases, the J end lost 2 bases, and 12 bases lay between the germline ends. The CDR3 is made up of 15 amino acids. CDR1 is SGHNT, CDR2 YYREEE, per germline (reference sequence). DNA for the CDR3: TGTGCCAGCAGCTTGGGTCCCGGGACGACCTACGAGCAGTACTTC. The encoded protein is CASSLGPGTTYEQYF.

The CDR3 DNA reads as TGTGCCAGCAGCTTATCTTGGTCAGGGGCAGAGACCCAGTACTTC. Translating it yields CASSLSWSGAETQYF. The V call is TRBV7-3, the J call TRBJ2-5; a weak D match, TRBD1 (6 bases). This CDR3 contains 15 residues. The germline V gene encodes CDR1 SGHTA and CDR2 FQGTGA. The V and J ends lost 2 bases and 4 bases respectively, with 14 bases between them.

As DNA, the CDR3 is TGTGCCTGGAATTGGGTCACCGGGGAGCTGTTTTTT. Translation gives CAWNWVTGELFF. The chain combines TRBV30 with TRBJ2-2; no reliable D call. Germline CDR1 reads GTSNPN; CDR2 reads SVGIG (reference sequence). The CDR3 is 12 residues long. Trimming cost V 4 bases and J 4 bases, with 7 bases left between them. Combining the CDR3 with reference TRBV30 and TRBJ2-2 gives the whole variable domain SQTIHQWPATLVQPVGSPLSLECTVEGTSNPNLYWYRQAAGRGLQLLFYSVGIGQISSEVPQNLSASRPQDRQFILSSKKLLLSDSGFYLCAWNWVTGELFFGEGSRLTVL.

To note about this clone: Other DNA sequences in the same sample also yield this CDR3. J is TRBJ1-2 and V is TRBV9; 7 bases agree with TRBD1. The CDR3 runs to 12 residues. Germline lookup yields CDR1 SGDLS and CDR2 YYNGEE. The J segment lost 8 bases and the V segment lost 1 base, leaving 2 bases of the junction unmatched. The CDR3 reads CASSVQGGGYTF. The CDR3 bases are TGTGCCAGCAGCGTACAAGGGGGCGGCTACACCTTC.

This chain uses TRBV6-4 with TRBJ1-1, with a possible D match to TRBD1 (5 bases). The CDR3 extends over 12 amino acids. Per germline, CDR1 MRHNA and CDR2 SNTAGT. The V end was cut by 2 bases, the J end by 7 bases, with 8 bases between. CDR3 protein: CASSDNGGEAFF. The CDR3 bases are TGTGCCAGCAGTGACAATGGGGGTGAAGCTTTCTTT.

With regard to this clone: This CDR3 is also generated by other DNA sequences in the sample. This sequence joins TRBV27 and TRBJ1-5; 9 bases are shared with TRBD1. This CDR3 has 14 residues. V dropped 5 bases and J dropped 7; count of bases not matched to a gene: 6. Germline V gene data show CDR1 as MNHEY and CDR2 as SMNVEV (reference sequence). CDR3 sequence: CASSITGGSQPQHF. CDR3 sequence (DNA): TGTGCCAGCAGTATAACAGGGGGCAGCCAGCCCCAGCATTTT.

The chain recombines TRBV6-1 with TRBJ2-1, with D perhaps TRBD2 (6 bases). CDR3 size: 16 residues. CDR1 and CDR2 (germline): MNHNS, SASEGT. V lost 1 base to trimming and J lost 3 bases, with 13 bases between them. The DNA for the CDR3 is TGTGCCAGCAGTGAAGATTGGGGTAGCGGCTACAATGAGCAGTTCTTC. Residues: CASSEDWGSGYNEQFF.

This clone was observed once. The J gene is TRBJ1-2, the V gene TRBV5-5; D is possibly TRBD1 (5 bases). Germline CDR1 is SGHKS and CDR2 is YYEKEE (reference sequence). There are 15 residues in the CDR3. Trimming removed 0 bases at V and 10 bases at J, with 19 bases between. For the CDR3, the DNA is TGTGCCAGCAGCTTGGTGGCGGCAGGGTCGGTAGCCTACACCTTC. Its translation is CASSLVAAGSVAYTF.

This chain links TRBV11-2 with TRBJ2-3; D remains unclear. The CDR3 is 14 amino acids. Trimming cost V 5 bases and J 3 bases, with 12 bases left between them. The germline CDR1 and CDR2 sequences are SGHAT and FQNNGV. CDR3 sequence reads: CASSPRVETDTQYF. In DNA form, the CDR3 reads TGTGCCAGCAGCCCGCGTGTGGAAACAGATACGCAGTATTTT. Filled out from reference TRBV11-2 and TRBJ2-3, the complete variable domain reads EAGVAQSPRYKIIEKRQSVAFWCNPISGHATLYWYQQILGQGPKLLIQFQNNGVVDDSQLPKDRFSAERLKGVDSTLKIQPAKLEDSAVYLCASSPRVETDTQYFGPGTRLTVL.

The chain employs TRBV27 and TRBJ2-1; D is uncertain. Germline CDR1 and CDR2: MNHEY and SMNVEV (reference sequence). This CDR3 has 13 amino acids. Between the trimmed V and J ends, which lost 5 bases and 2 bases, there was a span of 7 bases. CDR3 nucleotide sequence: TGTGCCAGCAGTGTCACGACCTACAATGAGCAGTTCTTC. Translating it yields CASSVTTYNEQFF.

Of note for this clone: Other DNA sequences in the same sample also yield this CDR3. The chain has TRBV5-4 and TRBJ2-7; D is perhaps TRBD1 (5 bases). The CDR3 spans 14 residues. The germline CDR1 and CDR2 sequences are SGHNT and YYREEE (reference sequence). V was pared by 0 bases and J by 0 bases, with 7 bases between. The CDR3: CASSLGQGSYEQYF. CDR3 DNA: TGTGCCAGCAGCTTGGGGCAGGGCTCCTACGAGCAGTACTTC. Drawing the rest from reference TRBV5-4 and TRBJ2-7, the complete variable domain is ETGVTQSPTHLIKTRGQQVTLRCSSQSGHNTVSWYQQALGQGPQFIFQYYREEENGRGNFPPRFSGLQFPNYSSELNVNALELDDSALYLCASSLGQGSYEQYFGPGTRLTVT.

The genes are TRBV5-4 and TRBJ2-7; 13 bases match TRBD2. Germline CDR1 is SGHNT and CDR2 is YYREEE (reference sequence). The CDR3 loop spans 20 amino acids. Unmatched junction bases numbered 17, after V lost 0 bases and J lost 5 bases. The CDR3 sequence is CASSLDLKGQLGLAGDEQYF. The CDR3 DNA follows: TGTGCCAGCAGCTTGGATTTGAAGGGGCAATTAGGACTAGCGGGGGACGAGCAGTACTTC.

The rearrangement joins TRBV4-1 to TRBJ2-7, with TRBD1 matching 7 bases. Per the germline V gene, CDR1 is MGHRA and CDR2 is YSYEKL. The CDR3 has 15 amino acids. J gave up 4 bases and V 4 bases, and 10 bases lay outside the gene matches. CDR3 bases: TGCGCCAGCAGCCCACTAGGACAGGCTACGTACGAGCAGTACTTC. Amino acids: CASSPLGQATYEQYF.